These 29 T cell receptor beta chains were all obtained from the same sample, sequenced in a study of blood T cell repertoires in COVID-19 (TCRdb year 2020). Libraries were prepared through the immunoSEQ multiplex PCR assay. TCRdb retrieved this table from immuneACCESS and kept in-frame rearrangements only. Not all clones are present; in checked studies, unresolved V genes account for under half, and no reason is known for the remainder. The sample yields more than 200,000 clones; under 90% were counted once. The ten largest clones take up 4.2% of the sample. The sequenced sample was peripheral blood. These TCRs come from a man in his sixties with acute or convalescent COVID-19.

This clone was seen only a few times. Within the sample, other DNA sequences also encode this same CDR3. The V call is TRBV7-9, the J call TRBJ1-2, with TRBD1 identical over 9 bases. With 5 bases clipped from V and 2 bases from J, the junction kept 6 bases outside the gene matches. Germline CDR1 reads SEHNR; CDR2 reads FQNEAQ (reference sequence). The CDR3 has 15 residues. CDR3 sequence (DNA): TGTGCCAGCAGCCCAGGACAGGGGAGGAACTATGGCTACACCTTC. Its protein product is CASSPGQGRNYGYTF. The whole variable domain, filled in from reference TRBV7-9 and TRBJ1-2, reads DTGVSQNPRHKITKRGQNVTFRCDPISEHNRLYWYRQTLGQGPEFLTYFQNEAQLEKSRLLSDRFSAERPKGSFSTLEIQRTEQGDSAMYLCASSPGQGRNYGYTFGSGTRLTVV.

The CDR3 DNA follows: TGTGCCAGCAGCCGGGGGCGCGACTACGAGCAGTACTTC. This gives the protein CASSRGRDYEQYF. The chain is built from TRBV7-8 and TRBJ2-7; either TRBD1 or TRBD2 may supply D (6 bases each). This CDR3 is 13 amino acids long. V was trimmed by 5 bases and J by 3 bases, leaving 11 bases between them. Looked up from germline, CDR1 is SGHVS and CDR2 is FQNEAQ.

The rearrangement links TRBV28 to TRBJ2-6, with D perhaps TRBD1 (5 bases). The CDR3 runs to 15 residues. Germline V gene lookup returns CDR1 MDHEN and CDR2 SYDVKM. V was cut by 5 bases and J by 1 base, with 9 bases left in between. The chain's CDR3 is CASSKQGSGANVLTF. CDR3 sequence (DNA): TGTGCCAGCAGTAAGCAGGGTTCTGGGGCCAACGTCCTGACTTTC.

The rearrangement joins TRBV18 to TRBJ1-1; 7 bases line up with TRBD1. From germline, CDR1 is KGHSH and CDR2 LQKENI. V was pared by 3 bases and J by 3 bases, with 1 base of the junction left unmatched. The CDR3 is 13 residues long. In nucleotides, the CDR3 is TGTGCCAGCTCACCGGACAGGCACACTGAAGCTTTCTTT. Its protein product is CASSPDRHTEAFF.

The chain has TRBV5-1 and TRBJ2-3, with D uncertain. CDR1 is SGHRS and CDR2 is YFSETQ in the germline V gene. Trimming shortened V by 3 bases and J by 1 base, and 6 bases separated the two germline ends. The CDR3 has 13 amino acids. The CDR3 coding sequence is TGCGCCAGCAGCTCGAGCGGCACAGATACGCAGTATTTT. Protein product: CASSSSGTDTQYF.

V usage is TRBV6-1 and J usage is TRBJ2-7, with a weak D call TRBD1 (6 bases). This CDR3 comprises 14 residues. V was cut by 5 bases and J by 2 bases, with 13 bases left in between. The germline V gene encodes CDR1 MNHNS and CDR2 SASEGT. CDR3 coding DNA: TGTGCCAGCAGTTTTCCGGACAGAGCCTACGAGCAGTACTTC. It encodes CASSFPDRAYEQYF.

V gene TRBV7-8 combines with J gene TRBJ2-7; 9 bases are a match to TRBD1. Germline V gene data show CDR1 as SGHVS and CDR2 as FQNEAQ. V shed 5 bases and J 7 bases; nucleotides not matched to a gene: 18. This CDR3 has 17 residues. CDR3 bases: TGTGCCAGCAGCCCCGGAGAAGGCGGGACAGGGTTCTGGGAGCAGTACTTC. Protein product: CASSPGEGGTGFWEQYF.

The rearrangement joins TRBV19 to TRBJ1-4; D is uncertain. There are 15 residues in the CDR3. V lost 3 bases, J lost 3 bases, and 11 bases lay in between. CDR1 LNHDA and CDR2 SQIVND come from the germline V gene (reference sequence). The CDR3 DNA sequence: TGTGCCAGTAGTATCCGACTGGGAGCTAATGAAAAACTGTTTTTT. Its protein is CASSIRLGANEKLFF.

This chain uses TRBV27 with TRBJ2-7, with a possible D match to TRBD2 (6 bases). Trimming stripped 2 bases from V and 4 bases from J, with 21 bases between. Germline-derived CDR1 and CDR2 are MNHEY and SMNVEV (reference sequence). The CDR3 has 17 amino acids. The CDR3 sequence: CASSLRFRGTSFYEQYF. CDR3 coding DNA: TGTGCCAGCAGTTTACGGTTCCGCGGGACCTCTTTTTACGAGCAGTACTTC.

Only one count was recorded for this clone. CDR3 amino acids: CASSLVRSSGNTIYF. The DNA for the CDR3 is TGTGCCAGCAGCTTGGTGAGGTCCTCTGGAAACACCATATATTTT. The chain links TRBV5-6 to TRBJ1-3; no definite D call. The V end was cut by 0 bases, the J end by 0 bases, with 7 bases between. Germline V gives CDR1 SGHDT, CDR2 YYEEEE. The CDR3 is made up of 15 amino acids.

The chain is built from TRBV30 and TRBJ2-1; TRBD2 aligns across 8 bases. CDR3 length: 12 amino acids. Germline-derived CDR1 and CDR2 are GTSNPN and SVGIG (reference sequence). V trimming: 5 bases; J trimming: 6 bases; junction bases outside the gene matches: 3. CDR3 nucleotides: TGTGCCTGGGACGGGGGGGGCAATGAGCAGTTCTTC. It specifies CAWDGGGNEQFF.

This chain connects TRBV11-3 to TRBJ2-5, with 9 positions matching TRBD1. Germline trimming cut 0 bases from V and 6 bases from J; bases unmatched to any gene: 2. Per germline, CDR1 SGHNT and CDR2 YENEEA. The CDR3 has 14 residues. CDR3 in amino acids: CASSLEGQGQTQYF. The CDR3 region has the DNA TGTGCCAGCAGCTTAGAGGGACAGGGTCAGACCCAGTACTTC. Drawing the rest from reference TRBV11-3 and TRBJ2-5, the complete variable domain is EAGVVQSPRYKIIEKKQPVAFWCNPISGHNTLYWYLQNLGQGPELLIRYENEEAVDDSQLPKDRFSAERLKGVDSTLKIQPAELGDSAVYLCASSLEGQGQTQYFGPGTRLLVL.

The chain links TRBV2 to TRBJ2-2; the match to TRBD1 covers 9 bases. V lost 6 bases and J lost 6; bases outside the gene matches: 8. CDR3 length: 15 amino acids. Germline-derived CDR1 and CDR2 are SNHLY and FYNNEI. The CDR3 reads CASRDSGTGSGELFF. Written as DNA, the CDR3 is TGTGCCAGCAGGGACTCCGGGACAGGGTCCGGGGAGCTGTTTTTT.

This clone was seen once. In DNA form, the CDR3 reads TGTGCCAGTAGTAAACTAGCGGGAGAATGGGGTGAGCAGTTCTTC. It yields the protein CASSKLAGEWGEQFF. The V and J genes are TRBV19 and TRBJ2-1; 11 bases map to TRBD2. Germline loops: CDR1 LNHDA, CDR2 SQIVND (reference sequence). The CDR3 runs 15 residues. The V segment lost 4 bases and the J segment 9 bases; nucleotides outside the gene matches: 8. The full variable domain, rest sourced from reference TRBV19 and TRBJ2-1, is DGGITQSPKYLFRKEGQNVTLSCEQNLNHDAMYWYRQDPGQGLRLIYYSQIVNDFQKGDIAEGYSVSREKKESFPLTVTSAQKNPTAFYLCASSKLAGEWGEQFFGPGTRLTVL.

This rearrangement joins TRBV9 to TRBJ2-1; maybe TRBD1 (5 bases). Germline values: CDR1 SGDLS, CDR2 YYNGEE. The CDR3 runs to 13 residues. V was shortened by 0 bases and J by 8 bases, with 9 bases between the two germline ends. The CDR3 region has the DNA TGTGCCAGCAGCGTAGCTGGCAGGGATGAGCAGTTCTTC. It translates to CASSVAGRDEQFF.

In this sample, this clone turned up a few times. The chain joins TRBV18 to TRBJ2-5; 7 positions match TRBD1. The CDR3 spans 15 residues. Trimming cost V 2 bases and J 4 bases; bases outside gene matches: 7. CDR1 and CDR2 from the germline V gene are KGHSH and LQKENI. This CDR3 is CASSPGLNRGETQYF. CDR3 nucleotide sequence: TGTGCCAGCTCACCAGGGCTCAACAGGGGAGAGACCCAGTACTTC.

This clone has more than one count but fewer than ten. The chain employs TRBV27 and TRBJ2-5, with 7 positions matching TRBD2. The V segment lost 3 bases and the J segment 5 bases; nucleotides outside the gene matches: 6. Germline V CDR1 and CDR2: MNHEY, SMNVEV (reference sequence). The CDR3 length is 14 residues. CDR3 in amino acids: CASSLRAGGETQYF. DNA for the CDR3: TGTGCCAGCAGTTTGAGAGCCGGGGGGGAGACCCAGTACTTC.

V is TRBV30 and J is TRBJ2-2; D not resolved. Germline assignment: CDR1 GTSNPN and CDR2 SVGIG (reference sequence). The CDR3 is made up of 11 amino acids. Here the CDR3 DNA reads TGTGCTTCGATCCGGAGCGGGGAGCTGTTTTTT. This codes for CASIRSGELFF.

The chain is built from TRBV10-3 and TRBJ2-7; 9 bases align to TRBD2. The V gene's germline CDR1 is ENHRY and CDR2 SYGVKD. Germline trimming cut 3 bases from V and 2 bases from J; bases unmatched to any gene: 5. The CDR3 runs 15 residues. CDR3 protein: CAISDMTSGPYEQYF. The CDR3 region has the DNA TGTGCCATCAGTGATATGACTAGCGGCCCCTACGAGCAGTACTTC.

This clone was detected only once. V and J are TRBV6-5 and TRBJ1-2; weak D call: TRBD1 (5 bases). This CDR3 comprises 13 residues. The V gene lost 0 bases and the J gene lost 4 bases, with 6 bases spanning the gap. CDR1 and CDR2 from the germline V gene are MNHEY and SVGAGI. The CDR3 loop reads CASSYSGAYGYTF. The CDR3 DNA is TGTGCCAGCAGTTACTCAGGGGCCTATGGCTACACCTTC.

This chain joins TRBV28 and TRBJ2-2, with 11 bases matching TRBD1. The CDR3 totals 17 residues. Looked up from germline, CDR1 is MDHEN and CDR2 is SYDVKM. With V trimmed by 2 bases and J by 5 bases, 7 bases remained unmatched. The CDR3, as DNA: TGTGCCAGCAGTTTACTTGCGGGACAGGGGGGGACCGGGGAGCTGTTTTTT. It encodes CASSLLAGQGGTGELFF.

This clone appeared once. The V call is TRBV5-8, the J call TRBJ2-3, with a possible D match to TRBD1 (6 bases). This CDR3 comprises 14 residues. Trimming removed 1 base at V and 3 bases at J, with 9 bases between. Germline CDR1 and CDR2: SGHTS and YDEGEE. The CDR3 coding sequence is TGTGCCAGCAGCTTGTGGGGGCAGACAGATACGCAGTATTTT. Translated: CASSLWGQTDTQYF. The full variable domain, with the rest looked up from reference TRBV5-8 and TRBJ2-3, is EAGVTQSPTHLIKTRGQQATLRCSPISGHTSVYWYQQALGLGLQFLLWYDEGEERNRGNFPPRFSGRQFPNYSSELNVNALELEDSALYLCASSLWGQTDTQYFGPGTRLTVL.

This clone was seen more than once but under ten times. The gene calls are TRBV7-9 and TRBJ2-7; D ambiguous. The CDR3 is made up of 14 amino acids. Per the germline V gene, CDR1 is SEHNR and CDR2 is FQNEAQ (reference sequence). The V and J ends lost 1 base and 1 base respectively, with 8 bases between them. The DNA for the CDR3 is TGTGCCAGCAGCTTAGTGGCCAGATCCTACGAGCAGTACTTC. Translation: CASSLVARSYEQYF.

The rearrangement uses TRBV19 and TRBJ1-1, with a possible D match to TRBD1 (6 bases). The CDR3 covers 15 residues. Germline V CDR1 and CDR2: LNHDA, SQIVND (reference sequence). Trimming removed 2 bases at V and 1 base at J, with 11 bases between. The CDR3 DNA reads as TGTGCCAGTAGTATAAGGGGGACATCGAACACTGAAGCTTTCTTT. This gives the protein CASSIRGTSNTEAFF.

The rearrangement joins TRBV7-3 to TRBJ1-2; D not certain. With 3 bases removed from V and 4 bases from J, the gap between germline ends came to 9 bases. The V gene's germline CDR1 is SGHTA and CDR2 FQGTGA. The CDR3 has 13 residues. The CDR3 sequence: CASSFGRGYGYTF. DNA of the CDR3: TGTGCCAGCAGCTTCGGGAGAGGCTATGGCTACACCTTC.

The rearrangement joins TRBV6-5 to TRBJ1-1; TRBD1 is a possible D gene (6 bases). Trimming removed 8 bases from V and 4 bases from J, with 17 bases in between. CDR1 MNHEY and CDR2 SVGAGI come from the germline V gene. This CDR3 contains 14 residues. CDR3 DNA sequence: TGTGCCAGCCCACGCCAGGGGTATCGCACTGAAGCTTTCTTT. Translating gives CASPRQGYRTEAFF.

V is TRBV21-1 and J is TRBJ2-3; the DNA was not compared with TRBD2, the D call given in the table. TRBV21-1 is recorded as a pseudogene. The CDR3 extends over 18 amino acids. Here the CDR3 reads CASSKGGLAGWSTDTQYF. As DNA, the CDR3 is TGTGCCAGCAGCAAAGGGGGACTAGCGGGGTGGAGCACAGATACGCAGTATTTT.

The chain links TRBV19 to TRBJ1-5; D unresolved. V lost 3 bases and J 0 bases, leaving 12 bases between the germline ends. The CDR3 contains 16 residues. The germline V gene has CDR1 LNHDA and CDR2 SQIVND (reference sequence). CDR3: CASSIGSVNSNQPQHF. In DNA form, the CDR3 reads TGTGCCAGTAGTATCGGGTCAGTCAATAGCAATCAGCCCCAGCATTTT.

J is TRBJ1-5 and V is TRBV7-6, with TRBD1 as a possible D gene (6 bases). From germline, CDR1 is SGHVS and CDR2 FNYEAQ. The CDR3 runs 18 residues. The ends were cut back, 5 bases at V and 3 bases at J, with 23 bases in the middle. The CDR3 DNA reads TGTGCCAGCAGCCCCTACGCAAGGGGGGGAAAGTACAATCAGCCCCAGCATTTT. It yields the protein CASSPYARGGKYNQPQHF.